A single sample is the source of the 26 T cell receptor beta chains below, sequenced in a study of blood T cell repertoires in COVID-19. Profiling relied on immunoSEQ multiplex PCR, and the TCRdb table lists in-frame clones only, not all of them. Of about 280,000 clones in the sample, about 90% are singletons; the top ten hold 11%. Sequenced input: peripheral blood. The receptor source for this set is a woman aged 25-40 years with COVID-19, enrolled during active disease.

The rearrangement joins TRBV28 to TRBJ2-7, with 7 bases matching TRBD2. In germline, CDR1 is MDHEN, CDR2 SYDVKM. The length of the CDR3 is 16 residues. V dropped 5 bases and J dropped 6; count of bases not matched to a gene: 16. The CDR3 is CASSRILLAGLGEQYF. CDR3 bases: TGTGCCAGCAGTCGAATTCTGTTAGCGGGTCTTGGCGAGCAGTACTTC.

V gene TRBV28 combines with J gene TRBJ1-1, with D possibly TRBD1 on 6 matching bases. Germline V CDR1 and CDR2: MDHEN, SYDVKM. The CDR3 has 14 amino acids. Trimming left V 2 bases short and J 3 bases short, with 10 bases between. The CDR3 is CASSLVQGYTEAFF. The CDR3 DNA reads as TGTGCCAGCAGTTTAGTACAGGGTTACACTGAAGCTTTCTTT.

This chain uses TRBV18 with TRBJ2-5, with 8 positions matching TRBD1. Looked up from germline, CDR1 is KGHSH and CDR2 is LQKENI. The CDR3 extends over 14 amino acids. J lost 5 bases, V lost 8 bases, and 10 bases had no gene match. The CDR3 DNA reads as TGTGCCAGCGCCCTTGACAGGGGTGGGGAGACCCAGTACTTC. It yields the protein CASALDRGGETQYF. The full variable domain, in which reference TRBV18 and TRBJ2-5 provide the parts outside the CDR3, is NAGVMQNPRHLVRRRGQEARLRCSPMKGHSHVYWYRQLPEEGLKFMVYLQKENIIDESGMPKERFSAEFPKEGPSILRIQQVVRGDSAAYFCASALDRGGETQYFGPGTRLLVL.

The chain employs TRBV2 and TRBJ1-4; 8 bases agree with TRBD1. Trimming cost V 6 bases and J 5 bases; bases outside gene matches: 5. The CDR3 spans 14 residues. Germline CDR1 is SNHLY and CDR2 is FYNNEI. CDR3 sequence reads: CASREDRVNEKLFF. The DNA for the CDR3 is TGTGCCAGCAGGGAGGACAGGGTGAATGAAAAACTGTTTTTT.

The rearrangement joins TRBV28 to TRBJ2-2; TRBD2 matches at 13 bases. Germline CDR1 and CDR2: MDHEN and SYDVKM. The V gene end was trimmed by 4 bases and the J gene end by 5 bases; junction bases not matched to a gene: 16. The CDR3 runs 20 residues. The CDR3 loop is CASSSHPQWTSGRWTGELFF. The CDR3 DNA reads TGTGCCAGCAGTTCTCACCCCCAATGGACTAGCGGGAGATGGACCGGGGAGCTGTTTTTT.

With regard to this clone: A much larger clonotype is one base distant, so this may be a read error. The chain has TRBV11-2 and TRBJ1-3, with 8 bases matching TRBD1. The CDR3 has 15 amino acids. The germline V gene has CDR1 SGHAT and CDR2 FQNNGV. V shed 5 bases, J shed 0 bases, and the junction held 3 bases outside the gene matches. The CDR3 reads CASSPGTGSGNTIYF. CDR3 DNA sequence: TGTGCCAGCAGCCCCGGGACAGGCTCTGGAAACACCATATATTTT. The variable domain in full, with the rest retrieved from reference TRBV11-2 and TRBJ1-3, is EAGVAQSPRYKIIEKRQSVAFWCNPISGHATLYWYQQILGQGPKLLIQFQNNGVVDDSQLPKDRFSAERLKGVDSTLKIQPAKLEDSAVYLCASSPGTGSGNTIYFGEGSWLTVV.

V and J are TRBV19 and TRBJ2-7; 7 bases fit TRBD1. This CDR3 contains 16 residues. Per the germline V gene, CDR1 is LNHDA and CDR2 is SQIVND (reference sequence). With V trimmed by 4 bases and J by 4 bases, 13 bases remained unmatched. As DNA, the CDR3 is TGTGCCAGTAGTACCTCCTCACAGGGGTCGAAGTACGAGCAGTACTTC. It codes for CASSTSSQGSKYEQYF.

The chain joins TRBV5-1 to TRBJ2-1; 11 bases match TRBD1. The CDR3 loop spans 15 amino acids. Germline assignment: CDR1 SGHRS and CDR2 YFSETQ. The ends lost 3 bases at V and 6 bases at J; junction bases unmatched: 5. The CDR3: CASSSGTGGFNEQFF. The CDR3 DNA reads as TGCGCCAGCAGCTCCGGGACAGGGGGTTTCAATGAGCAGTTCTTC. The full variable domain, rest sourced from reference TRBV5-1 and TRBJ2-1, is KAGVTQTPRYLIKTRGQQVTLSCSPISGHRSVSWYQQTPGQGLQFLFEYFSETQRNKGNFPGRFSGRQFSNSRSEMNVSTLELGDSALYLCASSSGTGGFNEQFFGPGTRLTVL.

J is TRBJ2-7 and V is TRBV6-1; 8 positions match TRBD1. Germline V gives CDR1 MNHNS, CDR2 SASEGT. Trimming at V came to 1 base and at J to 0 bases, leaving 5 bases not matched to a gene. This CDR3 spans 16 amino acids. CDR3 loop: CASSEGPGQVSYEQYF. The CDR3 DNA reads as TGTGCCAGCAGTGAAGGGCCGGGACAGGTCTCCTACGAGCAGTACTTC.

The chain links TRBV11-2 to TRBJ2-7; TRBD2 might be the D (5 bases). Trimming pared 0 bases from V and 5 bases from J, leaving 14 bases between. From germline, CDR1 is SGHAT and CDR2 FQNNGV. The CDR3 is made up of 15 amino acids. In DNA form, the CDR3 reads TGTGCCAGCAGCTTAGAAGGCGGGTCGGTCCACGAGCAGTACTTC. Its translation is CASSLEGGSVHEQYF.

The chain uses TRBV9 and TRBJ1-2, with a tentative D call TRBD1 (6 bases). This CDR3 comprises 14 residues. The ends were cut back, 0 bases at V and 4 bases at J, with 10 bases in the middle. Germline V gives CDR1 SGDLS, CDR2 YYNGEE. The CDR3 nucleotides are TGTGCCAGCAGCGTAGCCGGACAGAGCTATGGCTACACCTTC. Its translation is CASSVAGQSYGYTF.

This clone was counted a single time. The rearrangement links TRBV11-3 to TRBJ2-1, with 8 bases fitting TRBD2. Per the germline V gene, CDR1 is SGHNT and CDR2 is YENEEA. The CDR3 contains 14 residues. V dropped 5 bases and J dropped 6; count of bases not matched to a gene: 6. The CDR3 here is CASSHRGGLNEQFF. The CDR3 nucleotides read TGTGCCAGCAGCCATCGCGGGGGGCTCAATGAGCAGTTCTTC.

The rearrangement uses TRBV2 and TRBJ1-5, with 9 nucleotides matching TRBD1. Germline lookup yields CDR1 SNHLY and CDR2 FYNNEI. The CDR3 has 15 residues. Unmatched junction bases numbered 8, after V lost 4 bases and J lost 7 bases. This CDR3 is CASSGEQGANQPQHF. Written as DNA, the CDR3 is TGTGCCAGCAGTGGGGAACAGGGGGCGAACCAGCCCCAGCATTTT.

CDR3 nucleotide sequence: TGTGCCAGCAGCACAGAGGAGGGGGGGCCGGGAGCTAACTATGGCTACACCTTC. This codes for CASSTEEGGPGANYGYTF. V is TRBV21-1 and J is TRBJ1-2. TRBV21-1 is marked as a pseudogene. The CDR3 consists of 18 residues.

The sample holds a few counts of this clone. The chain is built from TRBV30 and TRBJ1-1; TRBD1 matches 7 bases. The V gene end was trimmed by 5 bases and the J gene end by 6 bases; junction bases not matched to a gene: 3. CDR3 length equals 11 residues. CDR1 and CDR2 (germline): GTSNPN, SVGIG (reference sequence). This chain's CDR3 is CAWGQGAEAFF. CDR3 sequence (DNA): TGTGCCTGGGGGCAGGGGGCTGAAGCTTTCTTT.

V is TRBV11-2 and J is TRBJ2-5, with D tentatively TRBD1 (6 bases). Germline loops: CDR1 SGHAT, CDR2 FQNNGV. This CDR3 is 15 amino acids long. Trimming took 5 bases from V and 5 from J, leaving 18 bases between them. DNA of the CDR3: TGTGCCAGCAGCCCCAGGGCCAGGGGTAGGGAGACCCAGTACTTC. Its protein is CASSPRARGRETQYF.

This chain connects TRBV27 to TRBJ1-6; D is ambiguous. V lost 5 bases to trimming and J lost 4 bases, with 12 bases between them. Germline V gives CDR1 MNHEY, CDR2 SMNVEV (reference sequence). The CDR3 is 15 amino acids. The CDR3 loop is CASSRSGRYNSPLHF. The CDR3 DNA is TGTGCCAGCAGTCGAAGCGGGAGGTATAATTCACCCCTCCACTTT.

The rearrangement links TRBV6-1 to TRBJ2-3; D is perhaps TRBD2 (5 bases). V lost 2 bases, J lost 3 bases, and 9 bases lay in between. There are 14 residues in the CDR3. Germline V CDR1 and CDR2: MNHNS, SASEGT. The CDR3 coding sequence is TGTGCCAGCAGTGAAAGTCCGGGGACAGATACGCAGTATTTT. Translation gives CASSESPGTDTQYF.

The V gene is TRBV5-6, the J gene TRBJ2-5; possible D gene TRBD1, 6 bases. The CDR3 is 15 amino acids. Germline values: CDR1 SGHDT, CDR2 YYEEEE. With 5 bases removed from V and 0 bases from J, the gap between germline ends came to 14 bases. CDR3 protein: CASSPGGLYQETQYF. CDR3 bases: TGTGCCAGCAGTCCTGGGGGCTTGTACCAAGAGACCCAGTACTTC.

The rearrangement links TRBV9 to TRBJ1-6; D gene unclear. Germline V gene sequence: CDR1 SGDLS, CDR2 YYNGEE. CDR3 length: 15 residues. V was shortened by 3 bases and J by 2 bases, with 9 bases between the two germline ends. CDR3 DNA sequence: TGTGCCAGCAGCGCCCAGACTACCTATAATTCACCCCTCCACTTT. Protein product: CASSAQTTYNSPLHF. Full variable domain (remainder filled in from reference TRBV9 and TRBJ1-6): DSGVTQTPKHLITATGQRVTLRCSPRSGDLSVYWYQQSLDQGLQFLIQYYNGEERAKGNILERFSAQQFPDLHSELNLSSLELGDSALYFCASSAQTTYNSPLHFGNGTRLTVT.

This chain joins TRBV4-1 and TRBJ1-1; TRBD1 matches 7 bases. The CDR3 runs to 15 residues. V lost 3 bases to trimming and J lost 2 bases; unmatched junction nucleotides: 6. Per the germline V gene, CDR1 is MGHRA and CDR2 is YSYEKL. Written as DNA, the CDR3 is TGCGCCAGCAGCCAGGACCACAGGGGCAACACTGAAGCTTTCTTT. It codes for CASSQDHRGNTEAFF.

The rearrangement links TRBV27 to TRBJ2-1; D is unclear. Germline V CDR1 and CDR2: MNHEY, SMNVEV (reference sequence). Deletions cut 2 bases from V and 7 bases from J, with 9 bases between. The CDR3 has 13 amino acids. As DNA, the CDR3 is TGTGCCAGCAGTTTAGGGCGACCGAATGAGCAGTTCTTC. Protein: CASSLGRPNEQFF.

The chain couples TRBV5-1 to TRBJ2-2, with D hard to call. The germline CDR1 and CDR2 sequences are SGHRS and YFSETQ. The CDR3 has 14 residues. The V end lost 0 bases, the J end lost 8 bases, and 11 bases lay between the germline ends. The CDR3 reads CASSLGQFMGELFF. CDR3 bases: TGCGCCAGCAGCTTGGGTCAGTTTATGGGGGAGCTGTTTTTT. The variable domain in full, completed from reference TRBV5-1 and TRBJ2-2, reads KAGVTQTPRYLIKTRGQQVTLSCSPISGHRSVSWYQQTPGQGLQFLFEYFSETQRNKGNFPGRFSGRQFSNSRSEMNVSTLELGDSALYLCASSLGQFMGELFFGEGSRLTVL.

The chain combines TRBV4-3 with TRBJ1-1; TRBD1 might be the D (5 bases). Looked up from germline, CDR1 is LGHNA and CDR2 is YSLEER. V was pared by 4 bases and J by 1 base, with 7 bases between. The CDR3 runs 13 residues. CDR3 region: CASSLQGNTEAFF. CDR3 in DNA: TGCGCCAGCAGCCTTCAGGGGAACACTGAAGCTTTCTTT.

The rearrangement joins TRBV27 to TRBJ2-7; TRBD2 matches 8 bases. CDR1 MNHEY and CDR2 SMNVEV come from the germline V gene (reference sequence). The CDR3 has 15 residues. Germline trimming cut 6 bases from V and 7 bases from J; bases unmatched to any gene: 14. Here the CDR3 DNA reads TGTGCCAGCAGACCACGGGGGGGCGGACTTGGGGAGCAGTACTTC. Protein product: CASRPRGGGLGEQYF.

The chain employs TRBV27 and TRBJ2-1; TRBD2 agrees at 11 bases. J lost 3 bases, V lost 5 bases, and 6 bases had no gene match. The CDR3 length is 16 residues. Germline V gene sequence: CDR1 MNHEY, CDR2 SMNVEV (reference sequence). The CDR3 loop is CASSPSGTSGYNEQFF. The CDR3 nucleotides are TGTGCCAGCAGTCCTTCCGGGACTAGCGGCTACAATGAGCAGTTCTTC.